This TCR beta chain was captured by sequencing in a study of identical twins. This clonotype appeared a few times. The J segment lost 3 bases and the V segment lost 7 bases, leaving 9 bases of the junction unmatched. The germline CDR1 and CDR2 sequences are DFQATT and SNEGSKA (reference sequence). The length of the CDR3 is 14 residues. TCRdb re-derived calls from the 5' RACE reads in MiXCR, one entry per CDR3 protein. The table lists hundreds of thousands of distinct CDR3 sequences, about 20% of them singletons. This sample also appeared in a second study, on T cells expressing NK-cell markers. That report adds: The study found these clonotypes also leading the CD3+CD56-NKG2C+ fraction in several donors.

The source material was PBMCs. This chain joins TRBV20-1 and TRBJ2-3; 8 nucleotides align to TRBD2. This sequence originates from a woman under 30 in good health. The CDR3 reads CSGIKERGTDTQYF. The DNA for the CDR3 is TGCAGTGGGATAAAGGAGCGGGGGACAGATACGCAGTATTTT.